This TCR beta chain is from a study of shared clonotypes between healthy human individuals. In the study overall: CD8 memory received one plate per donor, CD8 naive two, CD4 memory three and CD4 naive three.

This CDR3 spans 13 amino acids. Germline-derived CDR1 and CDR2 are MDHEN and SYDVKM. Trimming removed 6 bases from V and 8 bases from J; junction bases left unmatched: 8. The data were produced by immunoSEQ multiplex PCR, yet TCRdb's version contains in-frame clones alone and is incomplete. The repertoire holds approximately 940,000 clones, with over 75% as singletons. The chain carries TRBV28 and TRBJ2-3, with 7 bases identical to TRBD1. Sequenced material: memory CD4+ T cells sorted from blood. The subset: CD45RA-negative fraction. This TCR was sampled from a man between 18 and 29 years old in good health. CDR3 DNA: TGTGCCAGCAGCCCCCAGGGGGTAGGTACGCAGTATTTT. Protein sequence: CASSPQGVGTQYF.